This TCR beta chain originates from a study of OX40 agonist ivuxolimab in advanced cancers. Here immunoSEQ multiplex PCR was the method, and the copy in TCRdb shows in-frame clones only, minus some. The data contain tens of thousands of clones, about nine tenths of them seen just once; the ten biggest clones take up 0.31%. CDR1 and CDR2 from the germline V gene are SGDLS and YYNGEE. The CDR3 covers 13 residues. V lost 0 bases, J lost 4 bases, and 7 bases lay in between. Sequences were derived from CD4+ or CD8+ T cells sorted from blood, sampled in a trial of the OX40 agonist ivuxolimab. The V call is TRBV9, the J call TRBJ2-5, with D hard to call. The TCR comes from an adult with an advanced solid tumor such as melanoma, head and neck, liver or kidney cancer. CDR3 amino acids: CASSVGTLETQYF. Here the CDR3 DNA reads TGTGCCAGCAGCGTAGGAACTCTAGAGACCCAGTACTTC.